This passage covers 27 T cell receptor beta chains from one sample sequenced in a study of chemoradiotherapy in HPV16-positive cancers. Assay: immunoSEQ multiplex PCR; the TCRdb copy retains only in-frame clones and omits some. The sample holds about 27,000 clones, about 93% seen once. The sequencing used blood, collected from a patient who underwent chemoradiotherapy. These receptor sequences come from a human donor with HPV-associated anogenital cancer.

This rearrangement joins TRBV7-9 to TRBJ1-1; 8 bases match TRBD1. Germline V CDR1 and CDR2: SEHNR, FQNEAQ (reference sequence). The CDR3 runs to 16 residues. V was clipped by 5 bases and J by 0 bases; unmatched bases: 8. This CDR3 reads CASSGKDRDMNTEAFF. As DNA, the CDR3 is TGTGCCAGCAGCGGAAAGGACAGGGACATGAACACTGAAGCTTTCTTT.

Regarding this clone: This specimen includes other DNA sequences encoding the same CDR3. The chain recombines TRBV7-9 with TRBJ2-6; no firm D call. This CDR3 contains 14 residues. In germline, CDR1 is SEHNR, CDR2 FQNEAQ (reference sequence). V lost 5 bases and J lost 4, with 9 bases in between. For the CDR3, the DNA is TGTGCCAGCAGCCCTCTCGGCGGGGCCAACGTCCTGACTTTC. It is translated as CASSPLGGANVLTF.

The rearrangement uses TRBV5-1 and TRBJ1-1; the D gene is possibly TRBD1 (5 bases). CDR1 and CDR2 from the germline V gene are SGHRS and YFSETQ. The V gene lost 0 bases and the J gene lost 1 base, with 10 bases spanning the gap. The CDR3 is made up of 15 amino acids. The CDR3 loop reads CASSLAGARNTEAFF. The CDR3, as DNA: TGCGCCAGCAGCTTGGCTGGGGCCAGGAACACTGAAGCTTTCTTT.

V and J are TRBV27 and TRBJ2-3; D perhaps matches TRBD2 (5 bases). This CDR3 has 14 amino acids. Germline-derived CDR1 and CDR2 are MNHEY and SMNVEV (reference sequence). With 4 bases removed from V and 2 bases from J, the gap between germline ends came to 10 bases. CDR3 sequence (DNA): TGTGCCAGCAGTTCTAGCCCCATCACAGATACGCAGTATTTT. This translates into CASSSSPITDTQYF.

V is TRBV7-2 and J is TRBJ1-2; D unclear. In germline, CDR1 is SGHTA, CDR2 FQGNSA. This CDR3 spans 14 amino acids. Trimming pared 1 base from V and 1 base from J, leaving 7 bases between. CDR3 loop: CASSLDRINYGYTF. The CDR3, as DNA: TGTGCCAGCAGCTTAGACCGAATTAACTATGGCTACACCTTC.

The V call is TRBV6-6, the J call TRBJ2-3, with 11 positions matching TRBD1. V was clipped by 5 bases and J by 0 bases; unmatched bases: 4. The CDR3 length is 16 residues. CDR1 is MNHNY, CDR2 SVGAGI, per germline (reference sequence). In nucleotides, the CDR3 is TGTGCCAGCAGTCCCGGGACAGGGGGTAGCACAGATACGCAGTATTTT. Its translation: CASSPGTGGSTDTQYF.

The V call is TRBV4-2, the J call TRBJ1-2, with 7 positions matching TRBD1. CDR1 is LGHNA and CDR2 is YNFKEQ in the germline V gene. The ends lost 0 bases at V and 2 bases at J; junction bases unmatched: 3. The CDR3 totals 15 residues. CDR3 sequence (DNA): TGTGCCAGCAGCCAAGATTTGGGACAGAACTATGGCTACACCTTC. Translation: CASSQDLGQNYGYTF.

This rearrangement joins TRBV4-1 to TRBJ1-4; D is unclear. Trimming left V 3 bases short and J 0 bases short, with 14 bases between. This CDR3 spans 17 amino acids. Germline V gene sequence: CDR1 MGHRA, CDR2 YSYEKL. The CDR3 DNA sequence: TGCGCCAGCAGCCAGGCACGTTGGACTGCAACTAATGAAAAACTGTTTTTT. It specifies CASSQARWTATNEKLFF.

Concerning this clone itself: Relative to the germline gene, one junction end is altered; a read error may explain this. The chain employs TRBV4-3 and TRBJ2-6; D gene ambiguous. Germline assignment: CDR1 LGHNA and CDR2 YSLEER. The CDR3 loop spans 20 amino acids. CDR3 residues: CASSQESPTVGFSVANVLTF. The CDR3 DNA follows: TGCGCCAGCAGCCAAGAAAGTCCTACAGTTGGATTCTCTGTGGCCAACGTCCTGACTTTC.

This clone was seen more than once but under ten times. The DNA for the CDR3 is TGTGCCAGCACCCCGCGGCCAGCCGGGGAGCTGTTTTTT. Amino acids: CASTPRPAGELFF. The chain employs TRBV5-6 and TRBJ2-2; the D is unclear. CDR3 size: 13 residues. Germline V gene data show CDR1 as SGHDT and CDR2 as YYEEEE. The V and J ends lost 6 bases and 6 bases respectively, with 12 bases between them.

The gene calls are TRBV5-6 and TRBJ2-2; 8 nucleotides align to TRBD2. With V trimmed by 4 bases and J by 5 bases, 10 bases remained unmatched. CDR1 and CDR2 (germline): SGHDT, YYEEEE. This CDR3 is built from 16 residues. The CDR3 protein is CASSSRLAGGTGELFF. In DNA, the CDR3 is TGTGCCAGCAGCAGCCGCCTGGCGGGAGGAACCGGGGAGCTGTTTTTT.

This clone was recorded once. The genes are TRBV23-1 and TRBJ1-2; the D gene is possibly TRBD1 (5 bases). TRBV23-1 is designated an ORF whose function remains uncertain. This CDR3 has 18 amino acids. Between the trimmed V and J ends, which lost 3 bases and 0 bases, there was a span of 20 bases. CDR3 sequence reads: CASSHPIPSGRANYGYTF. The CDR3, as DNA: TGCGCCAGCAGTCATCCGATTCCTTCAGGGAGGGCTAACTATGGCTACACCTTC.

V gene TRBV4-1 combines with J gene TRBJ2-1; no reliable D call. Deletions cut 3 bases from V and 1 base from J, with 10 bases between. The CDR3 contains 15 residues. The germline gives CDR1 MGHRA, CDR2 YSYEKL. This chain's CDR3 is CASSQLGLSYNEQFF. Written as DNA, the CDR3 is TGCGCCAGCAGCCAGTTAGGGCTTTCCTACAATGAGCAGTTCTTC.

The chain links TRBV5-4 to TRBJ1-1, with TRBD1 as a possible D gene (6 bases). CDR1 and CDR2 from the germline V gene are SGHNT and YYREEE (reference sequence). The CDR3 consists of 17 residues. Trimming removed 4 bases from V and 5 bases from J, with 24 bases in between. This chain's CDR3 is CASSGRGYRERGTEAFF. The CDR3 DNA reads as TGTGCCAGCAGCGGGAGGGGTTACAGGGAAAGAGGGACTGAAGCTTTCTTT.

This chain uses TRBV7-2 with TRBJ2-7; 8 nucleotides line up with TRBD2. Germline CDR1 is SGHTA and CDR2 is FQGNSA. V lost 4 bases, J lost 6 bases, and 8 bases stayed unmatched. This CDR3 spans 14 amino acids. CDR3 bases: TGTGCCAGCAGCTCCCCAGCGGGAGTAAGCGAGCAGTACTTC. It translates to CASSSPAGVSEQYF.

This clone was counted once. This chain connects TRBV7-3 to TRBJ2-6; D call uncertain. The V end lost 5 bases, the J end lost 0 bases, and 11 bases lay between the germline ends. This CDR3 region has 16 residues. The germline V gene has CDR1 SGHTA and CDR2 FQGTGA. This chain's CDR3 is CASSLGSFSGANVLTF. CDR3 DNA sequence: TGTGCCAGCAGCCTCGGTTCGTTCTCTGGGGCCAACGTCCTGACTTTC.

This rearrangement joins TRBV19 to TRBJ2-1; TRBD1 matches 9 bases. This CDR3 is built from 14 residues. Trimming took 6 bases from V and 6 from J; bases not matched to a gene: 6. Germline values: CDR1 LNHDA, CDR2 SQIVND (reference sequence). This CDR3 reads CASSLTGGGNEQFF. Here the CDR3 DNA reads TGTGCCAGTAGCTTGACAGGGGGGGGCAATGAGCAGTTCTTC.

The chain employs TRBV5-1 and TRBJ2-4, with a possible D match to TRBD1 (6 bases). Germline V gene lookup returns CDR1 SGHRS and CDR2 YFSETQ. V was trimmed by 4 bases and J by 0 bases, leaving 17 bases between them. The CDR3 loop spans 17 amino acids. The CDR3 sequence is CASSPRTVSLAKNIQYF. The CDR3 DNA reads TGCGCCAGCAGCCCAAGGACAGTCAGTCTAGCCAAAAACATTCAGTACTTC.

J is TRBJ2-7 and V is TRBV7-9; 13 bases agree with TRBD2. This CDR3 has 15 residues. Germline V gene lookup returns CDR1 SEHNR and CDR2 FQNEAQ (reference sequence). The ends lost 5 bases at V and 4 bases at J; junction bases unmatched: 5. The CDR3 coding sequence is TGTGCCAGCAGCCCTGGGGGACTAGCGGGATACGAGCAGTACTTC. As protein: CASSPGGLAGYEQYF.

V and J are TRBV7-3 and TRBJ2-2, with no clear D. Trimming shortened V by 5 bases and J by 3 bases, and 4 bases separated the two germline ends. The germline gives CDR1 SGHTA, CDR2 FQGTGA. The CDR3 runs to 12 residues. For the CDR3, the DNA is TGTGCCAGCAGCACAGACACCGGGGAGCTGTTTTTT. Its translation: CASSTDTGELFF.

This clone was recorded a few times. CDR3 DNA: TGTGCCAGCAGTTTAACCGGGACAGGGGGCTACGAGCAGTACTTC. Its protein product is CASSLTGTGGYEQYF. The rearrangement links TRBV28 to TRBJ2-7; 11 bases match TRBD1. J gave up 3 bases and V 2 bases, and 3 bases lay outside the gene matches. In germline, CDR1 is MDHEN, CDR2 SYDVKM. This CDR3 has 15 amino acids.

The CDR3 coding sequence is TGTGCCAGCAGCTCAACCGGGACTAGCGGAGACTACGAGCAGTACTTC. Protein product: CASSSTGTSGDYEQYF. V and J are TRBV11-2 and TRBJ2-7; 11 bases are a match to TRBD2. Trimming took 4 bases from V and 3 from J; bases not matched to a gene: 8. This CDR3 is built from 16 residues. The germline gives CDR1 SGHAT, CDR2 FQNNGV.

CDR3 loop: CASSADRGDDEQFF. The CDR3 DNA sequence: TGTGCCAGTAGTGCGGACAGGGGAGACGATGAGCAGTTCTTC. The rearrangement joins TRBV19 to TRBJ2-1, with 9 bases identical to TRBD1. V was pared by 5 bases and J by 8 bases, with 7 bases of the junction left unmatched. Per germline, CDR1 LNHDA and CDR2 SQIVND (reference sequence). The CDR3 totals 14 residues.

This chain joins TRBV9 and TRBJ1-2; no reliable D call. This CDR3 spans 13 amino acids. Trimming left V 4 bases short and J 2 bases short, with 9 bases between. Per germline, CDR1 SGDLS and CDR2 YYNGEE. In DNA, the CDR3 is TGTGCCAGCAGCCCCCTCCAGAACTATGGCTACACCTTC. It codes for CASSPLQNYGYTF.

The table lists this clone with a few counts. The chain recombines TRBV4-2 with TRBJ2-7; 7 bases are shared with TRBD2. The CDR3 is 16 amino acids. Per germline, CDR1 LGHNA and CDR2 YNFKEQ. V dropped 1 base and J dropped 0; count of bases not matched to a gene: 6. As DNA, the CDR3 is TGTGCCAGCAGCCAAGTCAGTACGGGAGGCTCCTACGAGCAGTACTTC. Translating gives CASSQVSTGGSYEQYF.

This clone was seen a single time. The chain couples TRBV27 to TRBJ1-2, with a possible D match to TRBD1 (5 bases). Trimming pared 8 bases from V and 4 bases from J, leaving 14 bases between. This CDR3 is built from 13 residues. Germline loops: CDR1 MNHEY, CDR2 SMNVEV (reference sequence). The CDR3 nucleotides are TGTGCCAGCGGACTTTTGGGGGGCTATGGCTACACCTTC. Amino acids: CASGLLGGYGYTF.

V and J are TRBV2 and TRBJ1-1; the match to TRBD1 covers 7 bases. The V segment lost 7 bases and the J segment 1 base; nucleotides outside the gene matches: 9. Looked up from germline, CDR1 is SNHLY and CDR2 is FYNNEI. CDR3 length: 15 residues. CDR3 region: CASIKPGQTNTEAFF. The CDR3 nucleotides are TGTGCCAGCATTAAACCGGGACAGACGAACACTGAAGCTTTCTTT.